This T cell receptor (beta chain) was identified in a study of T cell responses to AZD1222 COVID-19 vaccine. Study in general: Some second doses came at about 4 weeks and others at about 12 weeks; these were pooled. The study, taken as a whole, reports: Seropositive at baseline were only a handful of AZD1222 recipients. Across spike, vaccine-associated CD4 TCRs were found, dominant at 160-218 and 743-854. Possibly, clonal diversity was underestimated; donors were largely white British and included more females.

CDR1 and CDR2 from the germline V gene are WSHSY and SAAADI. V was trimmed by 3 bases and J by 3 bases, leaving 15 bases between them. This CDR3 has 15 amino acids. Produced via immunoSEQ multiplex PCR; TCRdb's table is partial and in-frame only. This sample yields roughly 140,000 clones, of which about 91% are seen a single time; approximately 2.1% belongs to the top ten. As for this clone: Its antigen remains unidentified.

The receptor was derived from an adult in good health. This chain uses TRBV10-2 with TRBJ2-7; no clear D gene. Source: peripheral blood, taken on day 0 of AZD1222 vaccination. CDR3 bases: TGCGCCAGCAGTGATTTTGGAGAGTCAGGCTACGAGCAGTACTTC. This sequence encodes CASSDFGESGYEQYF.